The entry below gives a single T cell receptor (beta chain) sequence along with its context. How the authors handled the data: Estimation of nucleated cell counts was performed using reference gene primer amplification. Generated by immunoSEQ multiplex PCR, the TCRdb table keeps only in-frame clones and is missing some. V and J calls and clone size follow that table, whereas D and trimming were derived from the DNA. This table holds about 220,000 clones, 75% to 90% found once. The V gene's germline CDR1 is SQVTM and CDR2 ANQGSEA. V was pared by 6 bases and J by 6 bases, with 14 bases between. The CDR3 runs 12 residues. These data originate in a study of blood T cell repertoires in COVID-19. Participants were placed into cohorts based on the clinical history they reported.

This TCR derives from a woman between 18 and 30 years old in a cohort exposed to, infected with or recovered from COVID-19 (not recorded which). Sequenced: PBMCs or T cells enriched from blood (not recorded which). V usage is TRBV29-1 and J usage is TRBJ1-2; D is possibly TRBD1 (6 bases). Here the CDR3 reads CSVDQGLDGYTF. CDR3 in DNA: TGCAGCGTGGACCAGGGGCTGGATGGCTACACCTTC.